These 24 T cell receptor beta chains share one sample of origin, sequenced in a study of Ad26.COV2.S vaccination and SARS-CoV-2 variants. TCRdb's copy holds only in-frame clones and misses some; the assay was immunoSEQ multiplex PCR. The sample holds some 450,000 clones, around 91% seen once. The treatment denotes: over 15 received Ad26.COV2.S at low or high dose, single or two shots; about five received placebo; per-sample allocation not given. Specimens were obtained on day 63 following the first vaccine or placebo injection. The material was peripheral blood, obtained in a trial of Ad26.COV2.S vaccine versus placebo. The receptors derive from a person between 18 and 59 years old who received the Ad26.COV2.S COVID-19 vaccine or a placebo.

In regard to this clone: In the same sample, other DNA sequences code for this CDR3. V gene TRBV7-2 combines with J gene TRBJ2-5; 7 positions match TRBD1. V gave up 3 bases and J gave up 3 bases; unmatched junction bases: 1. Germline V gene data show CDR1 as SGHTA and CDR2 as FQGNSA. The length of the CDR3 is 13 residues. The CDR3 region is CASSFDREETQYF. In DNA form, the CDR3 reads TGTGCCAGCAGCTTCGACAGGGAAGAGACCCAGTACTTC. Full variable domain (outside the CDR3, taken from reference TRBV7-2 and TRBJ2-5): GAGVSQSPSNKVTEKGKDVELRCDPISGHTALYWYRQSLGQGLEFLIYFQGNSAPDKSGLPSDRFSAERTGGSVSTLTIQRTQQEDSAVYLCASSFDREETQYFGPGTRLLVL.

The chain combines TRBV12-3 or TRBV12-4 with TRBJ1-4; 8 nucleotides match TRBD1. The trim removed 4 bases at V and 10 bases at J, leaving 5 bases unmatched. The length of the CDR3 is 13 residues. The CDR3 reads CASSSTGAVKLFF. Here the CDR3 DNA reads TGTGCCAGCAGTTCGACAGGGGCCGTAAAACTGTTTTTT.

This chain links TRBV18 with TRBJ2-5; D possibly corresponds to TRBD1 (5 bases). The germline V and J ends were trimmed by 3 bases and 3 bases, with 8 bases remaining between them. The CDR3 extends over 13 amino acids. Germline CDR1 is KGHSH and CDR2 is LQKENI. CDR3 protein: CASSPRVEETQYF. As DNA, the CDR3 is TGTGCCAGCTCACCCAGGGTAGAAGAGACCCAGTACTTC.

The rearrangement uses TRBV7-9 and TRBJ1-6, with D maybe TRBD1 (6 bases). The V gene lost 8 bases and the J gene lost 0 bases, with 11 bases spanning the gap. The CDR3 extends over 15 amino acids. Per the germline V gene, CDR1 is SEHNR and CDR2 is FQNEAQ (reference sequence). This chain's CDR3 is CASGRGNSYNSPLHF. CDR3 DNA: TGTGCCAGCGGCAGGGGCAACTCCTATAATTCACCCCTCCACTTT.

V gene TRBV20-1 combines with J gene TRBJ2-1; the D gene could be TRBD1 or TRBD2 (5 bases each). Trimming removed 6 bases at V and 8 bases at J, with 8 bases between. From germline, CDR1 is DFQATT and CDR2 SNEGSKA (reference sequence). CDR3 length: 10 amino acids. Here the CDR3 DNA reads TGCAGTGCACAGGACTATGAGCAGTTCTTC. Its protein product is CSAQDYEQFF.

The chain joins TRBV6-5 to TRBJ1-6; D remains unclear. The CDR3 contains 15 residues. Germline loops: CDR1 MNHEY, CDR2 SVGAGI. V dropped 2 bases and J dropped 6 bases, with 11 bases sitting between them. The CDR3 here is CASSYGSKGNSPLHF. Here the CDR3 DNA reads TGTGCCAGCAGTTACGGGTCTAAGGGTAATTCACCCCTCCACTTT.

The chain combines TRBV6-2 or TRBV6-3 with TRBJ2-2; 9 bases are a match to TRBD2. With V trimmed by 6 bases and J by 2 bases, 4 bases remained unmatched. Germline V gene data show CDR1 as MNHEY and CDR2 as SVGEGT. CDR3 length equals 15 residues. The CDR3 sequence: CASSPGTSNTGELFF. The CDR3 region has the DNA TGTGCCAGCAGCCCCGGGACTAGCAACACCGGGGAGCTGTTTTTT.

This clone has just one count. This chain uses TRBV6-1 with TRBJ2-5; no clear D. V lost 5 bases to trimming and J lost 0 bases, with 4 bases between them. The CDR3 consists of 12 residues. Germline V CDR1 and CDR2: MNHNS, SASEGT. The CDR3 nucleotides read TGTGCCAGCAGTACATACCAAGAGACCCAGTACTTC. It is translated as CASSTYQETQYF.

The chain carries TRBV15 and TRBJ1-2; perhaps TRBD1 as D (6 bases). V was trimmed by 0 bases and J by 5 bases, leaving 13 bases between them. The CDR3 spans 15 residues. Germline V CDR1 and CDR2: LNHNV, YYDKDF (reference sequence). Written as DNA, the CDR3 is TGTGCCACCAGCAGAGAGCAGGGGTTTGAGTATGGCTACACCTTC. Protein sequence: CATSREQGFEYGYTF.

This clone has just one count. The chain joins TRBV18 to TRBJ1-1; tentative D call: TRBD1 (5 bases). Germline V gene lookup returns CDR1 KGHSH and CDR2 LQKENI. The CDR3 is 17 amino acids. Trimming cost V 0 bases and J 1 base, with 15 bases left between them. CDR3 sequence: CASSPPPRGGWNTEAFF. CDR3 sequence (DNA): TGTGCCAGCTCACCACCTCCCCGGGGGGGGTGGAACACTGAAGCTTTCTTT.

The chain has TRBV25-1 and TRBJ2-1; no clear D. CDR1 and CDR2 (germline): MGHDK, SYGVNS. The V end was cut by 4 bases, the J end by 0 bases, with 4 bases between. There are 13 residues in the CDR3. The CDR3 sequence: CASSGGSYNEQFF. The DNA of the CDR3 is TGTGCCAGCAGTGGGGGCTCCTACAATGAGCAGTTCTTC.

This clone has just a few counts. V gene TRBV6-2 or TRBV6-3 combines with J gene TRBJ2-1, with 10 bases fitting TRBD2. The junction had 9 bases not matched to a gene; V was cut back by 3 bases and J by 4 bases. The CDR3 has 17 amino acids. Germline loops: CDR1 MNHEY, CDR2 SVGEGT. DNA for the CDR3: TGTGCCAGCAGTTATAACGCCCTAGCGGGAGAATACAATGAGCAGTTCTTC. This sequence encodes CASSYNALAGEYNEQFF.

This clone was seen just once. This sequence joins TRBV14 and TRBJ2-5; possibly TRBD1 for D (6 bases). Germline V gene sequence: CDR1 SGHDN, CDR2 FVKESK. This CDR3 is 14 amino acids long. V dropped 4 bases and J dropped 2 bases, with 11 bases sitting between them. CDR3 nucleotides: TGTGCCAGCAGCCCCGGGACATTACAAGAGACCCAGTACTTC. This translates into CASSPGTLQETQYF. The full variable domain, in which reference TRBV14 and TRBJ2-5 provide the parts outside the CDR3, is EAGVTQFPSHSVIEKGQTVTLRCDPISGHDNLYWYRRVMGKEIKFLLHFVKESKQDESGMPNNRFLAERTGGTYSTLKVQPAELEDSGVYFCASSPGTLQETQYFGPGTRLLVL.

The chain carries TRBV5-1 and TRBJ1-4; the D is unclear. CDR3 length equals 15 residues. The V gene lost 1 base and the J gene lost 0 bases, with 7 bases spanning the gap. Per the germline V gene, CDR1 is SGHRS and CDR2 is YFSETQ. CDR3 DNA: TGCGCCAGCAGCTTGCCTGCAGCAACTAATGAAAAACTGTTTTTT. It codes for CASSLPAATNEKLFF. Full variable domain (outside the CDR3, taken from reference TRBV5-1 and TRBJ1-4): KAGVTQTPRYLIKTRGQQVTLSCSPISGHRSVSWYQQTPGQGLQFLFEYFSETQRNKGNFPGRFSGRQFSNSRSEMNVSTLELGDSALYLCASSLPAATNEKLFFGSGTQLSVL.

The rearrangement joins TRBV7-2 to TRBJ2-5; 9 nucleotides match TRBD1. J gave up 5 bases and V 4 bases, and 11 bases lay outside the gene matches. The germline V gene has CDR1 SGHTA and CDR2 FQGNSA. The CDR3 extends over 16 amino acids. CDR3 coding DNA: TGTGCCAGCAGCTCCTTGGAGACAGGGGGGTTGGAGACCCAGTACTTC. It is translated as CASSSLETGGLETQYF.

The genes are TRBV4-2 and TRBJ1-4; D possibly corresponds to TRBD1 (5 bases). V gave up 1 base and J gave up 7 bases, with 16 bases separating them. CDR3 length equals 16 residues. Per germline, CDR1 LGHNA and CDR2 YNFKEQ. The CDR3 DNA follows: TGTGCCAGCAGCCAAGTAGGCGACTCCGGGGGTGAAAAACTGTTTTTT. Protein: CASSQVGDSGGEKLFF.

About this clone itself: Other nucleotide sequences in the sample specify the same CDR3. This rearrangement joins TRBV3-1 (or the pseudogene TRBV3-2) to TRBJ2-7, with D possibly being TRBD1 (5 bases). Germline-derived CDR1 and CDR2 are LGHDT and YNNKEL (reference sequence). The CDR3 loop spans 11 amino acids. The V end was cut by 2 bases, the J end by 7 bases, with 6 bases between. The CDR3 DNA reads as TGTGCCAGCAGCCAACAGGGAGAGCAGTACTTC. Translation gives CASSQQGEQYF.

This chain uses TRBV15 with TRBJ2-5; D uncertain. Between the trimmed V and J ends, which lost 1 base and 3 bases, there was a span of 12 bases. This CDR3 contains 15 residues. Looked up from germline, CDR1 is LNHNV and CDR2 is YYDKDF (reference sequence). CDR3 bases: TGTGCCACCAGCAGAGCTGCTAGGCAGGAAGAGACCCAGTACTTC. Encoded protein: CATSRAARQEETQYF.

The rearrangement joins TRBV4-2 to TRBJ2-7; D is possibly TRBD1 or TRBD2 (6 bases each). Germline V lookup: CDR1 LGHNA, CDR2 YNFKEQ. Trimming took 5 bases from V and 6 from J, leaving 20 bases between them. The CDR3 sequence is 15 residues long. CDR3 amino acids: CASSGSRGAGGEQYF. The CDR3 DNA reads as TGTGCCAGCAGCGGGTCGAGGGGGGCAGGCGGCGAGCAGTACTTC.

This clone was observed a single time. The chain joins TRBV3-1 (or the pseudogene TRBV3-2) to TRBJ1-3, with a possible D match to TRBD1 (6 bases). Germline V gene sequence: CDR1 LGHDT, CDR2 YNNKEL (reference sequence). The CDR3 consists of 16 residues. V was clipped by 4 bases and J by 0 bases, with 13 bases between them. The CDR3 bases are TGTGCCAGCAGCCTCCGACAGGCGCTCTCTGGAAACACCATATATTTT. It yields the protein CASSLRQALSGNTIYF.

In DNA, the CDR3 is TGTGCCAGCAGTGAAGCGGCGGGACAGGTCAATCAGCCCCAGCATTTT. Protein: CASSEAAGQVNQPQHF. The rearrangement uses TRBV6-1 and TRBJ1-5; 8 nucleotides agree with TRBD1. Looked up from germline, CDR1 is MNHNS and CDR2 is SASEGT. The trim removed 0 bases at V and 3 bases at J, leaving 4 bases unmatched. The CDR3 contains 16 residues.

J is TRBJ2-2 and V is TRBV2; D uncertain. V gave up 4 bases and J gave up 5 bases, with 8 bases separating them. Germline CDR1 SNHLY, CDR2 FYNNEI. The CDR3 extends over 13 amino acids. The CDR3 DNA follows: TGTGCCAGCAGTGGAAAACCTACCGGGGAGCTGTTTTTT. Protein sequence: CASSGKPTGELFF.

This chain joins TRBV6-5 and TRBJ1-2; tentative D call: TRBD1 (6 bases). The CDR3 is made up of 13 amino acids. V lost 2 bases, J lost 2 bases, and 6 bases lay in between. The germline V gene encodes CDR1 MNHEY and CDR2 SVGAGI. CDR3 amino acids: CASSYGQNYGYTF. CDR3 sequence (DNA): TGTGCCAGCAGTTACGGACAGAACTATGGCTACACCTTC.

The rearrangement joins TRBV13 to TRBJ1-2; the match to TRBD1 covers 8 bases. The V and J ends lost 6 bases and 8 bases, in that order; junction bases with no gene match: 8. The CDR3 is 13 amino acids. CDR1 and CDR2 from the germline V gene are PRHDT and FYEKMQ (reference sequence). CDR3 amino acids: CASSLDRGWGYTF. CDR3 nucleotide sequence: TGTGCCAGCAGTCTTGACAGGGGATGGGGCTACACCTTC. Full variable domain (rest looked up from reference TRBV13 and TRBJ1-2): AAGVIQSPRHLIKEKRETATLKCYPIPRHDTVYWYQQGPGQDPQFLISFYEKMQSDKGSIPDRFSAQQFSDYHSELNMSSLELGDSALYFCASSLDRGWGYTFGSGTRLTVV.